The 25 T cell receptor beta chains below were found in one sample sequenced in a study of post-analysis software for immune sequencing data (dated by TCRdb to 2014 to 2015). The research as a whole found: Roughly 5 TRBV segments, including TRBV5-6, TRBV5-1 and TRBV20-1, were significantly more frequent in patients than controls.

No antigen is known for these receptors. Receptor libraries were prepared by PCR. Sequencing was carried out with an Illumina HiSeq 2500. Unique molecular identifiers were incorporated into TCR beta cDNA libraries to reduce PCR and sequencing biases. TCRdb itself trimmed the public reads at Q25 with fastp, ran MiXCR and retained productive beta chains. Each entry merges the rows of one CDR3 protein and shows their most common DNA and genes. The sample profile shows hundreds of thousands of distinct CDR3 sequences; roughly 46% of them were found once. Together, the top ten hold under 2% of the sample. The specimen sequenced was blood. The receptors shown here come from a girl aged 10 to 17 with multiple sclerosis.

The chain carries TRBV7-9 and TRBJ1-2; weak D call: TRBD1 (5 bases). The ends were cut back, 2 bases at V and 6 bases at J, with 13 bases in the middle. The CDR3 is 14 residues long. Per the germline V gene, CDR1 is SEHNR and CDR2 is FQNEAQ (reference sequence). CDR3 protein: CASSLRGTEDGYTF. The CDR3 nucleotides read TGTGCCAGCAGCTTAAGAGGGACGGAAGATGGCTACACCTTC.

There are a few counts of this clonotype. The chain combines TRBV6-5 with TRBJ2-5; 8 nucleotides line up with TRBD2. Germline V gives CDR1 MNHEY, CDR2 SVGAGI. This CDR3 spans 13 amino acids. Trimming took 3 bases from V and 11 from J; bases not matched to a gene: 8. CDR3: CASSYERESGQYF. The CDR3 bases are TGTGCCAGCAGTTATGAGCGGGAGTCTGGGCAGTACTTC.

The chain recombines TRBV5-1 with TRBJ1-1; D remains unclear. The V gene's germline CDR1 is SGHRS and CDR2 YFSETQ. The CDR3 has 14 residues. V lost 0 bases and J 0 bases, leaving 6 bases between the germline ends. The CDR3 bases are TGCGCCAGCAGCTTGGATTTCATGAACACTGAAGCTTTCTTT. Translated: CASSLDFMNTEAFF.

This clonotype has a handful of counts. The chain is built from TRBV12-3 or TRBV12-4 and TRBJ2-7; D gene ambiguous. The CDR3 consists of 14 residues. V was clipped by 7 bases and J by 2 bases, with 15 bases between them. CDR3 nucleotides: TGTGCCAGCAATTCCGACACAGTACCCTACGAGCAGTACTTC. Translation gives CASNSDTVPYEQYF.

The V call is TRBV7-2, the J call TRBJ2-7; 10 bases map to TRBD1. After removal of 7 bases from V and 2 bases from J, the junction contained 5 bases not matched to a gene. Germline-derived CDR1 and CDR2 are SGHTA and FQGNSA. The CDR3 runs 14 residues. CDR3 amino acids: CASTRTGGAYEQYF. CDR3 sequence (DNA): TGTGCCAGCACCCGGACAGGGGGGGCCTACGAGCAGTACTTC.

The genes are TRBV12-3 or TRBV12-4 and TRBJ2-4, with 14 bases matching TRBD2. The better agreement between TRBJ2-7 and the DNA end casts doubt on the J call. The CDR3 covers 16 residues. Here the CDR3 reads CASSLAGTSGRSEQYF. For the CDR3, the DNA is TGTGCCAGCAGTTTAGCTGGGACTAGCGGGAGAAGCGAGCAGTACTTC.

There are a few counts of this clonotype. The chain is built from TRBV9 and TRBJ1-2, with a weak D call TRBD1 (6 bases). The CDR3 runs to 14 residues. Trimming cost V 4 bases and J 8 bases, with 18 bases left between them. The V gene's germline CDR1 is SGDLS and CDR2 YYNGEE. The CDR3 nucleotides are TGTGCCAGCAGCCCCGAGTGGGGGGGCAACGGCTACACCTTC. This sequence encodes CASSPEWGGNGYTF.

This clonotype was picked up a small number of times. The chain has TRBV10-3 and TRBJ1-2; TRBD1 matches at 8 bases. V dropped 6 bases and J dropped 6; count of bases not matched to a gene: 6. The CDR3 spans 13 residues. From germline, CDR1 is ENHRY and CDR2 SYGVKD. CDR3 in amino acids: CAISPTGGNGYTF. As DNA, the CDR3 is TGTGCCATCAGCCCAACAGGGGGGAATGGCTACACCTTC.

This clonotype appeared once. The chain joins TRBV18 to TRBJ2-3; D gene uncertain. The CDR3 has 13 amino acids. Germline V gives CDR1 KGHSH, CDR2 LQKENI. The V and J ends lost 6 bases and 6 bases respectively, with 13 bases between them. The CDR3 coding sequence is TGTGCCAGCTCCCCTGATACGGCGGATACGCAGTATTTT. Translated, it gives CASSPDTADTQYF.

This clonotype was detected a few times. This chain links TRBV12-3 or TRBV12-4 with TRBJ2-1; 7 bases are shared with TRBD2. V lost 1 base to trimming and J lost 10 bases; unmatched junction nucleotides: 4. This CDR3 is 13 amino acids long. DNA for the CDR3: TGTGCCAGCAGTTTAGGGGAACTAGCGGAGCAGTTCTTC. Encoded protein: CASSLGELAEQFF.

The rearrangement uses TRBV7-6 and TRBJ2-7; D is unclear. The ends were cut back, 5 bases at V and 0 bases at J, with 20 bases in the middle. Germline values: CDR1 SGHVS, CDR2 FNYEAQ. CDR3 size: 17 residues. CDR3 in amino acids: CASSALPGSGSSYEQYF. CDR3 DNA: TGTGCCAGCAGCGCCCTACCCGGCTCTGGGTCCTCCTACGAGCAGTACTTC.

The count of this clonotype is one. This chain uses TRBV6-1 with TRBJ2-2; D perhaps matches TRBD2 (6 bases). The CDR3 covers 17 residues. Per the germline V gene, CDR1 is MNHNS and CDR2 is SASEGT. V lost 2 bases and J 4 bases, leaving 17 bases between the germline ends. CDR3 nucleotides: TGTGCCAGCAGTGAATTGGTCAGGGCGGGGAGCACCGGGGAGCTGTTTTTT. Translating gives CASSELVRAGSTGELFF.

This clonotype was recorded once. The genes are TRBV20-1 and TRBJ1-4; no clear D. The ends were cut back, 4 bases at V and 0 bases at J, with 9 bases in the middle. Germline V lookup: CDR1 DFQATT, CDR2 SNEGSKA (reference sequence). The CDR3 sequence is 14 residues long. The CDR3 loop reads CSAISGTTNEKLFF. DNA of the CDR3: TGCAGTGCTATATCGGGGACAACTAATGAAAAACTGTTTTTT.

This chain connects TRBV10-3 to TRBJ2-5, with 10 bases aligning to TRBD2. CDR3 length: 14 amino acids. V trimming: 2 bases; J trimming: 11 bases; junction bases outside the gene matches: 8. Germline V CDR1 and CDR2: ENHRY, SYGVKD. CDR3 loop: CAISESGGGRKQYF. The CDR3 DNA reads as TGTGCCATCAGTGAGAGCGGGGGGGGTCGCAAGCAGTACTTC.

There are a few counts of this clonotype. This chain connects TRBV12-3 or TRBV12-4 to TRBJ2-1, with TRBD2 matching 11 bases. The junction had 9 bases not matched to a gene; V was cut back by 9 bases and J by 5 bases. CDR3 length equals 15 residues. CDR3 residues: CASALSGGDHNEQFF. In DNA, the CDR3 is TGTGCCAGTGCCCTTAGCGGGGGGGACCACAATGAGCAGTTCTTC.

This clonotype was counted only a few times. The chain recombines TRBV5-1 with TRBJ1-1; TRBD1 aligns across 8 bases. The ends lost 0 bases at V and 7 bases at J; junction bases unmatched: 11. Germline V gives CDR1 SGHRS, CDR2 YFSETQ. The CDR3 consists of 16 residues. CDR3 in DNA: TGCGCCAGCAGCTTGGCCGACAGGACAGGGTTTATTGAAGCTTTCTTT. This translates into CASSLADRTGFIEAFF.

This clonotype has a handful of counts. The J gene is TRBJ2-3, the V gene TRBV5-1, with D uncertain. Per the germline V gene, CDR1 is SGHRS and CDR2 is YFSETQ. The CDR3 consists of 15 residues. Trimming removed 7 bases from V and 3 bases from J, with 18 bases in between. CDR3 coding DNA: TGCGCCAGCGGACCAGGTTTTGGTGTGACAGATACGCAGTATTTT. This gives the protein CASGPGFGVTDTQYF.

This clonotype was recorded a few times. V and J are TRBV4-1 and TRBJ2-7, with TRBD2 matching 8 bases. With 3 bases clipped from V and 7 bases from J, the junction kept 11 bases outside the gene matches. This CDR3 has 15 residues. CDR1 MGHRA and CDR2 YSYEKL come from the germline V gene. CDR3 protein: CASSHPGLVTQEQYF. As DNA, the CDR3 is TGCGCCAGCAGCCACCCGGGACTAGTAACGCAGGAGCAGTACTTC.

The chain links TRBV12-3 or TRBV12-4 to TRBJ2-7; D unclear. The CDR3 is 12 residues long. Trimming took 5 bases from V and 7 from J, leaving 12 bases between them. CDR3 DNA sequence: TGTGCCAGCAGTCCCTGGGGTTTGGAGCAGTACTTC. It encodes CASSPWGLEQYF.

The V gene is TRBV5-1, the J gene TRBJ1-2, with 7 positions matching TRBD1. This CDR3 is built from 15 residues. Per germline, CDR1 SGHRS and CDR2 YFSETQ. V lost 2 bases to trimming and J lost 2 bases; unmatched junction nucleotides: 6. CDR3 DNA sequence: TGCGCCAGCAGCTTCGGCGCAGGGGGAAACTATGGCTACACCTTC. Translating gives CASSFGAGGNYGYTF.

The chain uses TRBV6-5 and TRBJ2-7, with D maybe TRBD1 (6 bases). Trimming removed 6 bases from V and 3 bases from J, with 21 bases in between. The CDR3 is 16 residues long. Germline V CDR1 and CDR2: MNHEY, SVGAGI. DNA of the CDR3: TGTGCCAGCAGCGTCGGGACATCAAAATCCTTCTACGAGCAGTACTTC. Encoded protein: CASSVGTSKSFYEQYF.

V and J are TRBV5-1 and TRBJ2-1; 7 nucleotides line up with TRBD2. The CDR3 is 14 amino acids. From germline, CDR1 is SGHRS and CDR2 YFSETQ. Trimming removed 4 bases from V and 8 bases from J; junction bases left unmatched: 9. CDR3 sequence reads: CASSGRDYPYEQFF. The CDR3 DNA reads TGCGCCAGCAGCGGCCGGGACTATCCTTATGAGCAGTTCTTC.

The V call is TRBV6-5, the J call TRBJ1-1, with D maybe TRBD1 (5 bases). Trimming removed 6 bases from V and 2 bases from J, with 19 bases in between. The CDR3 covers 16 residues. Germline loops: CDR1 MNHEY, CDR2 SVGAGI. Here the CDR3 DNA reads TGTGCCAGCAGCCAGGGTACAGTGAGGGGAAACACTGAAGCTTTCTTT. This encodes CASSQGTVRGNTEAFF.

The gene calls are TRBV7-2 and TRBJ2-5; 7 bases match TRBD2. This CDR3 region has 15 residues. V lost 5 bases and J lost 2; bases outside the gene matches: 8. Germline values: CDR1 SGHTA, CDR2 FQGNSA. This CDR3 is CASSVTSALQETQYF. The DNA for the CDR3 is TGTGCCAGCAGCGTCACTAGCGCCTTACAAGAGACCCAGTACTTC. The full variable domain, completed using reference TRBV7-2 and TRBJ2-5, is GAGVSQSPSNKVTEKGKDVELRCDPISGHTALYWYRQSLGQGLEFLIYFQGNSAPDKSGLPSDRFSAERTGGSVSTLTIQRTQQEDSAVYLCASSVTSALQETQYFGPGTRLLVL.

This clonotype appeared a few times. An end of the junction differs from the germline gene, which may be a read error. The chain joins TRBV18 to TRBJ2-7, with D possibly being TRBD1 (5 bases). This CDR3 comprises 13 residues. Germline V gene lookup returns CDR1 KGHSH and CDR2 LQKENI. The CDR3 region is CASPPDSPYEQYF. The CDR3 nucleotides are TGTGCCAGCCCACCCGACAGTCCCTACGAGCAGTACTTC.